Given below is one T cell receptor beta chain in context. In the original analysis: Using reference gene primer amplification, nucleated cell counts were estimated. The method was immunoSEQ multiplex PCR; TCRdb's version includes in-frame clones alone and lacks a portion of them. V and J calls and clone size follow that table, whereas D and trimming were derived from the DNA. The sample has over 600,000 clones; around 90% are singletons. The source of the sample is a study of blood T cell repertoires in COVID-19. The CDR3 loop spans 17 amino acids. The V gene lost 5 bases and the J gene lost 8 bases, with 22 bases spanning the gap. Looked up from germline, CDR1 is SNHLY and CDR2 is FYNNEI.

This chain links TRBV2 with TRBJ1-6; perhaps TRBD1 as D (5 bases). The sequence was collected from a young woman with acute or convalescent COVID-19. Sequencing was done on a sample of peripheral blood. CDR3 DNA: TGTGCCAGCAGTCAAGGGGTCACGCGGCTTCCCTATTCACCCCTCCACTTT. As protein: CASSQGVTRLPYSPLHF. The full variable domain, with the rest looked up from reference TRBV2 and TRBJ1-6, is EPEVTQTPSHQVTQMGQEVILRCVPISNHLYFYWYRQILGQKVEFLVSFYNNEISEKSEIFDDQFSVERPDGSNFTLKIRSTKLEDSAMYFCASSQGVTRLPYSPLHFGNGTRLTVT.